This TCR beta chain was sequenced in a study of response to subunit inactivated influenza vaccine. TCRdb reprocessed the RT-PCR reads with MiXCR, giving one entry per CDR3 protein. The sample carries 860,000 or so distinct CDR3 sequences, less than 25% recorded once. V gave up 5 bases and J gave up 3 bases, with 5 bases separating them. CDR3 length: 12 amino acids. Germline values: CDR1 DFQATT, CDR2 SNEGSKA (reference sequence). This clonotype was counted at least ten times. The sequencing used PBMCs from blood, collected approximately 5 days after vaccination. The clonotype originates from a man aged 45 to 65 who received an inactivated influenza vaccine. J is TRBJ2-6 and V is TRBV20-1; D uncertain. The CDR3 reads CSAPSGANVLTF. In nucleotides, the CDR3 is TGCAGTGCTCCTAGTGGGGCCAACGTCCTGACTTTC.